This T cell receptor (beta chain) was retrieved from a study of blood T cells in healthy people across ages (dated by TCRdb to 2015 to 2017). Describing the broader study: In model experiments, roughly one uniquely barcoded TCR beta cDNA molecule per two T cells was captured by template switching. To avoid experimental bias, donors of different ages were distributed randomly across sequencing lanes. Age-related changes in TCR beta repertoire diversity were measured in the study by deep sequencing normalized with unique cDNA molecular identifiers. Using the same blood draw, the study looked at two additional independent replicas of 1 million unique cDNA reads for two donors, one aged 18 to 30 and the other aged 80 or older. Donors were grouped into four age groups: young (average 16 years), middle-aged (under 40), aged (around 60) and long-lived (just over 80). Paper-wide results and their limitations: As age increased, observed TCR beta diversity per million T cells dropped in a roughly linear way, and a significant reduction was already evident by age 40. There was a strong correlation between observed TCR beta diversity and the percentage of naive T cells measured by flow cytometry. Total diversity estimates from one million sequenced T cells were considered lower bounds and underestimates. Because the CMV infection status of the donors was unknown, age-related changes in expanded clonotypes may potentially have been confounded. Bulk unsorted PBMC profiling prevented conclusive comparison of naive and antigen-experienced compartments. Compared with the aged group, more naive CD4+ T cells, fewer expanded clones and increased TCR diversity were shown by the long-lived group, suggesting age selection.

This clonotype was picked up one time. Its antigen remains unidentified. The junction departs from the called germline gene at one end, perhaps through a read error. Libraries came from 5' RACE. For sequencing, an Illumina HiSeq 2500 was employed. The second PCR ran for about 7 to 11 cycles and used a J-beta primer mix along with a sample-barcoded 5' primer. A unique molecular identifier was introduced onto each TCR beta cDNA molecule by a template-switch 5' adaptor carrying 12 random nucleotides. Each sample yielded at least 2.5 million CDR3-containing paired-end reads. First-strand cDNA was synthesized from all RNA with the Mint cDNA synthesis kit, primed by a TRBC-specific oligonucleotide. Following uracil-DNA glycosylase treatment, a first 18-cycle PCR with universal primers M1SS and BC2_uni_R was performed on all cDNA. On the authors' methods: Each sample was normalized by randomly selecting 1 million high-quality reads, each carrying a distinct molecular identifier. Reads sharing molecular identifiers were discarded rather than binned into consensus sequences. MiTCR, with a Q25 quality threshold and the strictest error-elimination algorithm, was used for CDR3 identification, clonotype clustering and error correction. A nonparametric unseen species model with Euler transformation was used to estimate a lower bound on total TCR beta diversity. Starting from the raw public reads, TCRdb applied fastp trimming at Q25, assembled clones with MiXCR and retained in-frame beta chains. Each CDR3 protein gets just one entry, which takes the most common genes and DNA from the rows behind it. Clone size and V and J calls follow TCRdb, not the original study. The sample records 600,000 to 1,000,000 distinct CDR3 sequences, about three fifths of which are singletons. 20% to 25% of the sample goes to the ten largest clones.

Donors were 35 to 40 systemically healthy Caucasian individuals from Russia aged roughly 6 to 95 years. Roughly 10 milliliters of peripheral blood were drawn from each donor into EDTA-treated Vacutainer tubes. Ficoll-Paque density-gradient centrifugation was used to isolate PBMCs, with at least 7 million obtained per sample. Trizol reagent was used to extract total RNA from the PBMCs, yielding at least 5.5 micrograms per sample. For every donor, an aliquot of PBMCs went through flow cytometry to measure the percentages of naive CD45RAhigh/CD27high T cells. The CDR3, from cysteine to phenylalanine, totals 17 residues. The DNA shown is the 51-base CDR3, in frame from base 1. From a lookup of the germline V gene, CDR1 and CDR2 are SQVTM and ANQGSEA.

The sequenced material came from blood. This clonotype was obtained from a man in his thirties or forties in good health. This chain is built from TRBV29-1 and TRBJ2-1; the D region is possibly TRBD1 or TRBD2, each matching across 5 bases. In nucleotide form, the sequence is TGCAGCGTTGATTCAAGTCTGGGGGTGTCCTCCTACACTGAGCAGTTCTTC. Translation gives CSVDSSLGVSSYTEQFF.